A single TCR beta chain is shown here with its context. Its antigen is unidentified. CDR3 size: 14 residues. The trim removed 3 bases at V and 3 bases at J, leaving 2 bases unmatched. Germline V gene data show CDR1 as SGHNT and CDR2 as YYREEE (reference sequence). This record belongs to a study of cytomegalovirus exposure and HLA in healthy donors. The study's findings and limits: An apparent linkage of common viral pathogens to several of the most significant clusters emerged in a later analysis. Earlier findings revealed that most TCR beta V segments proved productive either about 87% or about 30% of the time. In vitro work confirmed that three CMV-associated chains recognize CMV antigens. In a later analysis, specific HLA alleles were associated with 15,000 to 20,000 TCR beta sequences at a 0.05 false discovery rate.

In the PCR, 60 Vbeta and 13 Jbeta primers were used. Clones were sequenced by immunoSEQ multiplex PCR, and TCRdb holds only the in-frame ones, with some missing. This sample's table reports 160,000 or so clones. Sequences were obtained from PBMCs. The TCR was taken from a man between 25 and 39 years old in good health and CMV-seronegative. The V call is TRBV5-4, the J call TRBJ2-5; TRBD2 agrees at 10 bases. For the CDR3, the DNA is TGTGCCAGCAGCTCTAGCGGGAGAGAAGAGACCCAGTACTTC. As protein: CASSSSGREETQYF.